This TCR beta chain was sequenced for a study of regulatory T cells in long-lasting Graves disease. To make TCR beta libraries, researchers used iRepertoire HTBI primers and Arm-PCR of CDR3 regions. TCRdb passed the multiplex PCR reads through MiXCR, listing each CDR3 protein once. The table includes 520,000 or so distinct CDR3 sequences, approximately 12% detected once. Germline V gives CDR1 LNHDA, CDR2 SQIVND (reference sequence). The CDR3 runs to 15 residues. V was clipped by 4 bases and J by 0 bases; unmatched bases: 3. Study results and caveats: Persistent disease favored TRBV28, TRBJ1-2 and TRBJ2-5.

This clonotype was counted ten times or more. The target antigen is unknown. The time point is: newly diagnosed GD, antithyroid drugs for less than 3 months. There was RNA extracted from PBMCs, and the TCR library was made from it. The sample was also linked to a second study, of T cells in Graves' hyperthyroidism and ophthalmopathy. As reported in that work: HTBI primers were used for first-round RT-PCR of the TCR CDR3. Most thyroid-expanded clonotypes above 0.001 were also found in blood.

The chain employs TRBV19 and TRBJ2-1; TRBD1 aligns across 7 bases. This TCR came from a woman aged 30 to 39 with Graves disease. This specimen consisted of peripheral blood mononuclear cells (PBMCs), obtained at new diagnosis, from a patient treated with antithyroid drugs. The CDR3 sequence is CASSRGGSSYNEQFF. CDR3 coding DNA: TGTGCCAGTAGTAGAGGGGGCAGCTCCTACAATGAGCAGTTCTTC.